This T cell receptor beta chain is drawn from a study of control samples from healthy donors and cancer patients. The CDR3 is 14 amino acids. The germline gives CDR1 KGHSH, CDR2 LQKENI. Trimming shortened V by 4 bases and J by 3 bases, and 10 bases separated the two germline ends. Sequenced by immunoSEQ multiplex PCR; TCRdb stores in-frame clones only, minus some. The sample holds approximately 190,000 clones. Specimen: blood. The J gene is TRBJ1-5, the V gene TRBV18; D gene uncertain. The receptor's source is a woman aged 25-40 years in good health. In nucleotides, the CDR3 is TGTGCCAGCTCACAAAGGCAGTCCAATCAGCCCCAGCATTTT. This gives the protein CASSQRQSNQPQHF. Based on the CDR3 plus reference TRBV18 and TRBJ1-5, the full variable domain is NAGVMQNPRHLVRRRGQEARLRCSPMKGHSHVYWYRQLPEEGLKFMVYLQKENIIDESGMPKERFSAEFPKEGPSILRIQQVVRGDSAAYFCASSQRQSNQPQHFGDGTRLSIL.